The 29 T cell receptor beta chains in this list originate from one sample, sequenced in a study of T-cell memory formation after mild COVID-19. TCRdb re-analysed the 5' RACE reads in MiXCR, keeping a single row per CDR3 protein. This sample carries almost 550,000 distinct CDR3 sequences, around 21% of them seen once, and the ten largest clones take approximately 13%. The sample taken for sequencing was PBMCs or a T cell subset sorted from them (not recorded which). These receptors originate from an adult woman who had mild COVID-19 (a few samples of this study predate the infection). Cell type and time point are not known.

This clonotype was detected a few times. This chain uses TRBV7-8 with TRBJ2-3, with 7 bases identical to TRBD1. The V and J ends lost 5 bases and 2 bases, in that order; junction bases with no gene match: 7. The germline V gene has CDR1 SGHVS and CDR2 FQNEAQ. This CDR3 is 15 amino acids long. CDR3 in amino acids: CASSPGQRITDTQYF. Written as DNA, the CDR3 is TGTGCCAGCAGCCCGGGACAGAGGATCACAGATACGCAGTATTTT.

The genes are TRBV18 and TRBJ1-1, with D tentatively TRBD1 (6 bases). Germline V CDR1 and CDR2: KGHSH, LQKENI. This CDR3 is 16 amino acids long. V gave up 8 bases and J gave up 5 bases, with 24 bases separating them. The CDR3 reads CASLADNRVGRTEAFF. CDR3 sequence (DNA): TGTGCCAGCCTGGCCGATAACAGGGTGGGGAGGACTGAAGCTTTCTTT.

This clonotype was counted a few times. At one of its ends the junction is not consistent with the germline gene, which may arise from a read error. The chain joins TRBV2 to TRBJ1-3; maybe TRBD1 (5 bases). In germline, CDR1 is SNHLY, CDR2 FYNNEI. The CDR3 totals 14 residues. This CDR3 reads CASREGTRGNTIYF. The DNA of the CDR3 is TGTGCCAGCAGGGAAGGGACTCGGGGAAACACCATATATTTT.

CDR3 protein: CSVAFSANSYEQYF. As DNA, the CDR3 is TGCAGCGTCGCTTTTAGCGCGAACTCCTACGAGCAGTACTTC. The V gene is TRBV29-1, the J gene TRBJ2-7; maybe TRBD2 (5 bases). The CDR3 contains 14 residues. Per the germline V gene, CDR1 is SQVTM and CDR2 is ANQGSEA. V was clipped by 6 bases and J by 0 bases, with 15 bases between them.

There are a few counts of this clonotype. The rearrangement links TRBV7-9 to TRBJ2-1; 8 nucleotides agree with TRBD2. This CDR3 is built from 14 residues. J gave up 10 bases and V 3 bases, and 8 bases lay outside the gene matches. Germline CDR1 reads SEHNR; CDR2 reads FQNEAQ (reference sequence). The CDR3 nucleotides read TGTGCCAGCAGCTTCGGTCGGGGGGGCCGGGAGCAGTTCTTC. This codes for CASSFGRGGREQFF. Complete variable domain (other parts from reference TRBV7-9 and TRBJ2-1): DTGVSQNPRHKITKRGQNVTFRCDPISEHNRLYWYRQTLGQGPEFLTYFQNEAQLEKSRLLSDRFSAERPKGSFSTLEIQRTEQGDSAMYLCASSFGRGGREQFFGPGTRLTVL.

CDR3 protein: CASSDERTAQDTQYF. The CDR3 DNA reads as TGTGCCAGCAGTGACGAACGCACGGCGCAAGATACGCAGTATTTT. J is TRBJ2-3 and V is TRBV25-1; D gene unclear. V dropped 3 bases and J dropped 5 bases, with 15 bases sitting between them. This CDR3 spans 15 amino acids. Germline V CDR1 and CDR2: MGHDK, SYGVNS.

Only a few counts were recorded for this clonotype. V is TRBV7-8 and J is TRBJ2-1; D is perhaps TRBD2 (6 bases). This CDR3 contains 16 residues. The V end lost 1 base, the J end lost 4 bases, and 14 bases lay between the germline ends. The germline CDR1 and CDR2 sequences are SGHVS and FQNEAQ. As DNA, the CDR3 is TGTGCCAGCAGCTTAGTGCCTAGCGCCATGTACAATGAGCAGTTCTTC. It specifies CASSLVPSAMYNEQFF.

V and J are TRBV7-2 and TRBJ2-3, with 8 nucleotides matching TRBD1. The CDR3 runs 15 residues. Germline V gene data show CDR1 as SGHTA and CDR2 as FQGNSA. V was clipped by 4 bases and J by 1 base; unmatched bases: 4. CDR3 in DNA: TGTGCCAGCAGCTCACAGGGGGTTGGCACAGATACGCAGTATTTT. It yields the protein CASSSQGVGTDTQYF. Looking up the rest from reference TRBV7-2 and TRBJ2-3 gives the full variable domain: GAGVSQSPSNKVTEKGKDVELRCDPISGHTALYWYRQSLGQGLEFLIYFQGNSAPDKSGLPSDRFSAERTGGSVSTLTIQRTQQEDSAVYLCASSSQGVGTDTQYFGPGTRLTVL.

To note about this clonotype: It may be a read error: a sequence one base away is much more abundant. V usage is TRBV4-1 and J usage is TRBJ2-3, with D perhaps TRBD1 (5 bases). CDR1 and CDR2 (germline): MGHRA, YSYEKL. This CDR3 has 17 amino acids. The CDR3 sequence is CASSQRVVGPNTGTQYF. CDR3 bases: TGCGCCAGCAGCCAAAGAGTCGTGGGGCCGAACACAGGTACGCAGTATTTT.

This clonotype appeared a few times. The chain carries TRBV4-2 and TRBJ2-1; D is uncertain. Germline CDR1 LGHNA, CDR2 YNFKEQ. V lost 4 bases and J lost 9, with 7 bases in between. The CDR3 loop spans 11 amino acids. Written as DNA, the CDR3 is TGTGCCAGCAGCCCGGACCGTGAGCAGTTCTTC. Translating it yields CASSPDREQFF.

In its sample, this clonotype was seen a few times. The chain couples TRBV5-1 to TRBJ1-6; D unclear. The CDR3 loop spans 14 amino acids. V was clipped by 0 bases and J by 11 bases, with 12 bases between them. Germline-derived CDR1 and CDR2 are SGHRS and YFSETQ. The CDR3: CASSLEAEVAPLHF. As DNA, the CDR3 is TGCGCCAGCAGCTTGGAGGCAGAAGTCGCACCCCTCCACTTT.

The CDR3 nucleotides are TGCAGTGCTAGGGCCATCAAGGACTCCGGAGGGCAGTTCTTC. Translating gives CSARAIKDSGGQFF. This chain links TRBV20-1 with TRBJ2-1; possibly TRBD2 for D (5 bases). The CDR3 has 14 residues. V was cut by 3 bases and J by 12 bases, with 21 bases left in between. Germline CDR1 is DFQATT and CDR2 is SNEGSKA (reference sequence).

The V and J genes are TRBV27 and TRBJ1-5; no firm D call. This CDR3 contains 13 residues. CDR1 and CDR2 (germline): MNHEY, SMNVEV (reference sequence). V lost 2 bases and J lost 7, with 9 bases in between. The CDR3 loop reads CASSLDTLQPQHF. CDR3 DNA sequence: TGTGCCAGCAGTTTAGATACCCTACAGCCCCAGCATTTT.

This clonotype was detected ten times or more. V and J are TRBV12-3 or TRBV12-4 and TRBJ2-7; D call uncertain. The CDR3 spans 11 residues. Trimming removed 5 bases at V and 3 bases at J, with 5 bases between. The DNA for the CDR3 is TGTGCCAGCAGTGCTCTCTACGAGCAGTACTTC. It specifies CASSALYEQYF.

The rearrangement uses TRBV20-1 and TRBJ2-5; possible D gene TRBD2, 5 bases. Deletions cut 0 bases from V and 5 bases from J, with 13 bases between. CDR1 is DFQATT, CDR2 SNEGSKA, per germline (reference sequence). This CDR3 has 14 amino acids. CDR3 sequence: CSARDGTRSETQYF. The CDR3 bases are TGCAGTGCTAGAGATGGAACTAGAAGTGAGACCCAGTACTTC.

This clonotype turned up a few times. The rearrangement links TRBV19 to TRBJ2-7, with unresolved D. The germline V and J ends were trimmed by 9 bases and 5 bases, with 35 bases remaining between them. The CDR3 covers 19 residues. Germline CDR1 LNHDA, CDR2 SQIVND (reference sequence). For the CDR3, the DNA is TGTGCCAGCGCCGCGACCCAGACCCTTTCCAACTCAGGCGGCGACGAGCAGTACTTC. Encoded protein: CASAATQTLSNSGGDEQYF.

The chain uses TRBV10-2 and TRBJ2-7; D might be TRBD1 (6 bases). There are 14 residues in the CDR3. Between the trimmed V and J ends, which lost 2 bases and 3 bases, there was a span of 11 bases. Germline CDR1 and CDR2: WSHSY and SAAADI. The CDR3 region has the DNA TGCGCCAGCAGTGAGCAAGTCAGGGGCTACGAGCAGTACTTC. This encodes CASSEQVRGYEQYF.

This clonotype was seen a few times. The CDR3 loop is CASIPGGTDTQYF. The CDR3 DNA reads TGTGCCAGCATCCCCGGGGGCACAGATACGCAGTATTTT. The J gene is TRBJ2-3, the V gene TRBV25-1, with D tentatively TRBD2 (5 bases). The CDR3 loop spans 13 amino acids. Per the germline V gene, CDR1 is MGHDK and CDR2 is SYGVNS. The germline V and J ends were trimmed by 7 bases and 1 base, with 9 bases remaining between them.

The J gene is TRBJ1-2, the V gene TRBV14; D call uncertain. The length of the CDR3 is 16 residues. Germline CDR1 is SGHDN and CDR2 is FVKESK. Trimming pared 1 base from V and 4 bases from J, leaving 16 bases between. CDR3 sequence (DNA): TGTGCCAGCAGCCAAGGGTCAGCTAGCCTCCTCTATGGCTACACCTTC. It specifies CASSQGSASLLYGYTF.

The chain uses TRBV7-2 and TRBJ2-3; 9 positions agree with TRBD2. Trimming removed 5 bases from V and 1 base from J; junction bases left unmatched: 7. Germline-derived CDR1 and CDR2 are SGHTA and FQGNSA. CDR3 length: 16 residues. The CDR3 spells CASSVSSGVGTDTQYF. Written as DNA, the CDR3 is TGTGCCAGCAGCGTATCTAGCGGGGTTGGCACAGATACGCAGTATTTT.

CDR3 nucleotide sequence: TGCGCCAGCAGCTTGCCCCGGGACAGGGACCCCATCTCCTACAATGAGCAGTTCTTC. Amino acids: CASSLPRDRDPISYNEQFF. The V and J genes are TRBV5-1 and TRBJ2-1, with 9 bases matching TRBD1. This CDR3 has 19 residues. Losses at the gene ends were 1 base for V and 0 bases for J; bases not matched to a gene: 11. Germline values: CDR1 SGHRS, CDR2 YFSETQ.

The sample holds many counts of this clonotype. The chain combines TRBV4-2 with TRBJ2-3; 12 bases line up with TRBD2. Germline assignment: CDR1 LGHNA and CDR2 YNFKEQ. This CDR3 spans 17 amino acids. V was pared by 1 base and J by 6 bases, with 8 bases of the junction left unmatched. CDR3 sequence: CASSQGGTSGLWDTQYF. The CDR3 DNA follows: TGTGCCAGCAGCCAAGGTGGGACTAGCGGGCTTTGGGATACGCAGTATTTT.

This clonotype was seen only a few times. The CDR3, as DNA: TGTGCCACCGGGACTCTCTCTGGGGCCAACGTCCTGACTTTC. Amino acids: CATGTLSGANVLTF. The chain recombines TRBV10-3 with TRBJ2-6; possibly TRBD2 for D (6 bases). CDR1 and CDR2 from the germline V gene are ENHRY and SYGVKD. V was clipped by 10 bases and J by 0 bases, with 10 bases between them. This CDR3 comprises 14 residues.

The chain links TRBV19 to TRBJ1-2; 7 nucleotides line up with TRBD1. This CDR3 comprises 11 residues. In germline, CDR1 is LNHDA, CDR2 SQIVND (reference sequence). V dropped 7 bases and J dropped 8; count of bases not matched to a gene: 4. The CDR3 spells CASTTGDGYTF. As DNA, the CDR3 is TGTGCCAGTACCACAGGGGACGGCTACACCTTC.

The chain recombines TRBV6-2 or TRBV6-3 with TRBJ2-2; D not certain. The V and J ends lost 2 bases and 1 base respectively, with 8 bases between them. The CDR3 loop spans 15 amino acids. The germline V gene has CDR1 MNHEY and CDR2 SVGEGT. The CDR3 DNA is TGTGCCAGCAGTTACCAGGCAGGGAACACCGGGGAGCTGTTTTTT. Its translation is CASSYQAGNTGELFF.

This clonotype was seen only a few times. The chain combines TRBV7-9 with TRBJ1-1, with D hard to call. Germline lookup yields CDR1 SEHNR and CDR2 FQNEAQ (reference sequence). This CDR3 is built from 13 residues. Trimming took off 4 bases at V and 6 bases at J, with 12 bases between the two ends. Here the CDR3 reads CASSYLRSAEAFF. The CDR3 nucleotides read TGTGCCAGCAGCTATCTTCGGAGCGCTGAAGCTTTCTTT.

This clonotype has only a few counts. This chain joins TRBV12-3 or TRBV12-4 and TRBJ1-1; tentative D call: TRBD1 (5 bases). V gave up 2 bases and J gave up 0 bases, with 16 bases separating them. This CDR3 contains 17 residues. The CDR3 bases are TGTGCCAGCAGTTTAAGGACAAGGCCCACTTTGAACACTGAAGCTTTCTTT. It yields the protein CASSLRTRPTLNTEAFF.

As regards this clonotype: At one of its ends the junction is not consistent with the germline gene, which may arise from a read error. The chain has TRBV12-5 and TRBJ1-1; D is uncertain. This CDR3 is 13 amino acids long. Germline V gives CDR1 LGHNT, CDR2 FRNRAP. CDR3 protein: CDSGLSTDTEAFF. CDR3 in DNA: TGTGATAGTGGTTTATCAACTGACACTGAAGCTTTCTTT.

This clonotype was detected only a few times. This sequence joins TRBV11-2 and TRBJ2-7; D is perhaps TRBD1 (6 bases). CDR1 and CDR2 (germline): SGHAT, FQNNGV. The CDR3 contains 15 residues. V lost 3 bases, J lost 4 bases, and 16 bases lay in between. CDR3: CASSFPDRVMYEQYF. CDR3 bases: TGTGCCAGCAGCTTCCCGGACAGAGTAATGTACGAGCAGTACTTC.